This T cell receptor beta chain derives from a study of T cell repertoires in cytomegalovirus infection. Germline trimming cut 5 bases from V and 1 base from J; bases unmatched to any gene: 8. The CDR3 is made up of 17 amino acids. The germline gives CDR1 LNHDA, CDR2 SQIVND (reference sequence). Using its own MiXCR run on the reads, TCRdb lists one record per CDR3 protein. The repertoire holds 340,000 or so distinct CDR3 sequences, 20% to 30% seen once, with about an eighth in the top ten. This clonotype was counted a few times. Its antigen is still unknown. The source of this sequence is a human donor in good health (CMV status not recorded). Some clones in this sample may be carry-over from other donors' samples. The sample was cultured PBMCs, taken from culture after CMV antigen stimulation. The chain carries TRBV19 and TRBJ2-4; 10 bases are shared with TRBD2. CDR3 coding DNA: TGTGCCAGTAGTCCTAGACTAGCGGGCGGGGCCAAAAACATTCAGTACTTC. Encoded protein: CASSPRLAGGAKNIQYF.